The 19 T cell receptor beta chains in this list originate from one sample, sequenced in a study of T cells expressing NK-cell markers. One entry per CDR3 protein, without DNA, is what TCRdb gives after re-calling the 5' RACE reads. This sample contains about 380,000 distinct CDR3 sequences. Sequencing used blood T cells: a sorted CD56 or NKG2C T cell subset, CD4+ or CD8+ T cells, or bulk PBMC T cells (not recorded which). These receptors were collected from a man aged 18 to 69 in good health.

This chain connects TRBV2 to TRBJ2-7; with no DNA, the TCRdb D assignment of TRBD1 cannot be verified. CDR3 size: 15 residues. Germline CDR1 reads SNHLY; CDR2 reads FYNNEI. This chain's CDR3 is CASSPIGTGKPEQYF. Based on the CDR3 plus reference TRBV2 and TRBJ2-7, the full variable domain is EPEVTQTPSHQVTQMGQEVILRCVPISNHLYFYWYRQILGQKVEFLVSFYNNEISEKSEIFDDQFSVERPDGSNFTLKIRSTKLEDSAMYFCASSPIGTGKPEQYFGPGTRLTVT.

This chain connects TRBV6-1 to TRBJ2-3; checking the TCRdb D call of TRBD1 is not possible without DNA. The germline V gene has CDR1 MNHNS and CDR2 SASEGT. The CDR3 length is 16 residues. CDR3 amino acids: CASSRAGGTSTDTQYF.

The chain uses TRBV29-1 and TRBJ1-1; TCRdb's D call, TRBD1, is unchecked because there is no DNA. The CDR3 has 12 residues. CDR1 is SQVTM, CDR2 ANQGSEA, per germline. CDR3 sequence: CSVYLDAGWAFF.

CDR3 region: CASSMDPNSGNTIYF. The V call is TRBV6-1, the J call TRBJ1-3. Germline CDR1 and CDR2: MNHNS and SASEGT. The CDR3 is 15 residues long.

This chain joins TRBV5-1 and TRBJ2-5; TCRdb returns TRBD1, unconfirmable since there is no DNA. The CDR3 sequence is 15 residues long. The V gene's germline CDR1 is SGHRS and CDR2 YFSETQ. The CDR3 spells CASGSTGRGRETQYF.

The genes are TRBV20-1 and TRBJ2-7; the TRBD2 assignment by TCRdb is unverifiable without DNA. The germline CDR1 and CDR2 sequences are DFQATT and SNEGSKA (reference sequence). The CDR3 is 11 amino acids. The CDR3: CSAKLGSEQYF.

The chain employs TRBV6-2 or TRBV6-3 and TRBJ2-7; TCRdb calls TRBD1, which cannot be checked without DNA. This CDR3 is 15 amino acids long. Germline V gene lookup returns CDR1 MNHEY and CDR2 SVGEGT. CDR3 amino acids: CASRQLGEINGEQYF.

CDR3 amino acids: CSASDRTGKGTQYF. V gene TRBV20-1 combines with J gene TRBJ2-5; TCRdb gives TRBD1 as the D gene, but with no DNA this cannot be confirmed. The CDR3 runs to 14 residues. Per the germline V gene, CDR1 is DFQATT and CDR2 is SNEGSKA (reference sequence).

The chain uses TRBV5-1 and TRBJ2-7; TCRdb indicates TRBD2, and absent DNA this call remains unverified. The germline CDR1 and CDR2 sequences are SGHRS and YFSETQ. The length of the CDR3 is 15 residues. CDR3: CASSSLPGTQYEQYF.

The chain has TRBV6-2 or TRBV6-3 and TRBJ2-3; TCRdb proposes TRBD1, but this gene call is untestable without DNA. In germline, CDR1 is MNHEY, CDR2 SVGEGT. The CDR3 sequence is 15 residues long. The CDR3 region is CASRIGQGGADTQYF.

Here the CDR3 reads CASNRGGLNTPTDTQYF. This sequence joins TRBV2 and TRBJ2-3; TCRdb proposes TRBD2, but this gene call is untestable without DNA. Germline V gives CDR1 SNHLY, CDR2 FYNNEI. The CDR3 totals 17 residues.

V usage is TRBV20-1 and J usage is TRBJ2-7; the TCRdb call, TRBD1, lacks DNA for checking. The germline V gene encodes CDR1 DFQATT and CDR2 SNEGSKA (reference sequence). The CDR3 extends over 15 amino acids. The CDR3 loop reads CSARDPSGQGNEQYF.

The rearrangement links TRBV6-1 to TRBJ1-1; TCRdb selects TRBD1, and the lack of DNA leaves this call unchecked. Germline V gene lookup returns CDR1 MNHNS and CDR2 SASEGT. The CDR3 consists of 15 residues. The CDR3 sequence is CASSAVGTVNTEAFF.

This chain connects TRBV12-3 or TRBV12-4 to TRBJ1-2. The CDR3 runs 12 residues. The CDR3 spells CASSRVKGGYTF.

V is TRBV20-1 and J is TRBJ2-7; TCRdb indicates TRBD1, and absent DNA this call remains unverified. The CDR3 contains 13 residues. From germline, CDR1 is DFQATT and CDR2 SNEGSKA (reference sequence). CDR3 sequence: CSARGGYGYEQYF.

The chain uses TRBV6-1 and TRBJ2-3; TCRdb outputs TRBD2, but without DNA this stays unchecked. Germline lookup yields CDR1 MNHNS and CDR2 SASEGT. The CDR3 length is 19 residues. CDR3: CASSPFTSGGYFSTDTQYF.

The chain is built from TRBV7-9 and TRBJ1-1. The CDR3 totals 13 residues. CDR1 is SEHNR and CDR2 is FQNEAQ in the germline V gene (reference sequence). The CDR3 protein is CASSLDVTTEAFF.

V gene TRBV4-1 combines with J gene TRBJ2-4. Germline V lookup: CDR1 MGHRA, CDR2 YSYEKL. The length of the CDR3 is 16 residues. CDR3 region: CASSQAVGDLKNIQYF.

The CDR3 region is CSSIESPMKAFF. The V call is TRBV29-1, the J call TRBJ1-1. This CDR3 is 12 amino acids long. CDR1 is SQVTM and CDR2 is ANQGSEA in the germline V gene.